The 20 T cell receptor beta chains reported below all come from one sample, sequenced in a study of human T cells and chemical hapten exposure. TCRdb used MiXCR to reprocess the RACE reads, holding one entry per CDR3 protein. The sample includes some 81,000 distinct CDR3 sequences, roughly 7.6% of them seen just once. The sample's time point: patch test 1, 2 weeks after DPC sensitization. As to treatment: therapeutic diphenylcyclopropenone sensitization with weekly scalp DPC. Source: whole blood, taken in connection with sensitization to the hapten diphenylcyclopropenone (DPC). Receptor source: a woman aged 25 to 45 with alopecia areata. Some clones in this sample may be carry-over from other donors' samples.

Details on this clonotype: This clone may be a read error of a much larger clone one base away. This chain links TRBV20-1 with TRBJ2-1; tentative D call: TRBD1 (5 bases). V dropped 5 bases and J dropped 9 bases, with 17 bases sitting between them. This CDR3 comprises 13 residues. Germline V lookup: CDR1 DFQATT, CDR2 SNEGSKA (reference sequence). The CDR3 DNA sequence: TGCAGTGCTCGCTCCTGGGGTCAGGGTGAGCAGTTCTTC. Protein: CSARSWGQGEQFF.

This clonotype was seen repeatedly, ten times or more. The chain uses TRBV7-9 and TRBJ2-3; D might be TRBD1 or TRBD2, each matching 5 bases. Germline CDR1 SEHNR, CDR2 FQNEAQ (reference sequence). This CDR3 comprises 14 residues. Trimming pared 4 bases from V and 4 bases from J, leaving 12 bases between. CDR3 coding DNA: TGTGCCAGCAGCTGGGGGAGACGCGCAGATACGCAGTATTTT. This sequence encodes CASSWGRRADTQYF.

A few counts support this clonotype. The chain carries TRBV6-2 or TRBV6-3 and TRBJ2-7, with TRBD2 identical over 13 bases. This CDR3 comprises 19 residues. Germline assignment: CDR1 MNHEY and CDR2 SVGEGT. With V trimmed by 4 bases and J by 3 bases, 15 bases remained unmatched. CDR3 DNA sequence: TGTGCCAGCAGTTCCTTGATTGTACTGGGACTAGCGGGGATCTACGAGCAGTACTTC. It yields the protein CASSSLIVLGLAGIYEQYF.

This clonotype was counted ten times or more. The chain has TRBV7-9 and TRBJ1-4; 10 bases match TRBD1. Germline loops: CDR1 SEHNR, CDR2 FQNEAQ (reference sequence). The CDR3 runs 16 residues. V lost 5 bases and J lost 8; bases outside the gene matches: 11. The CDR3 sequence is CASSAFDRGLGEKLFF. The CDR3 DNA reads TGTGCCAGCAGCGCCTTTGACAGGGGGCTTGGGGAAAAACTGTTTTTT.

This clonotype was seen at least ten times. As DNA, the CDR3 is TGTGCCAGCGGCCCTCCCAAAACAGGGGGCATAGGAAACATTCAGTACTTC. It specifies CASGPPKTGGIGNIQYF. J is TRBJ2-4 and V is TRBV21-1; TRBD1, as called in the table, went unchecked against the DNA. TRBV21-1 is labeled a pseudogene. The CDR3 extends over 17 amino acids.

This clonotype has more than one count but fewer than ten. The genes are TRBV7-3 and TRBJ2-3; D unclear. The CDR3 covers 15 residues. With 0 bases removed from V and 2 bases from J, the gap between germline ends came to 9 bases. Germline assignment: CDR1 SGHTA and CDR2 FQGTGA. CDR3 sequence (DNA): TGTGCCAGCAGCTTAACTATAGCCGCCACAGATACGCAGTATTTT. Protein product: CASSLTIAATDTQYF.

This clonotype was found many times. V usage is TRBV6-5 and J usage is TRBJ1-3; D remains ambiguous. The CDR3 loop spans 13 amino acids. V lost 8 bases and J lost 0, with 8 bases in between. Germline CDR1 MNHEY, CDR2 SVGAGI. DNA for the CDR3: TGTGCCAGCCAAGAGAGCTCTGGAAACACCATATATTTT. It translates to CASQESSGNTIYF.

About this clonotype: This may be a read error: a much more frequent sequence differs by one nucleotide. The rearrangement joins TRBV30 to TRBJ2-3; the D gene could be TRBD1 or TRBD2 (5 bases each). CDR1 and CDR2 (germline): GTSNPN, SVGIG (reference sequence). The CDR3 has 11 residues. The V end lost 4 bases, the J end lost 6 bases, and 8 bases lay between the germline ends. This chain's CDR3 is CAWNWGDTQYF. As DNA, the CDR3 is TGTGCCTGGAACTGGGGGGATACGCAGTATTTT. The full variable domain, rest sourced from reference TRBV30 and TRBJ2-3, is SQTIHQWPATLVQPVGSPLSLECTVEGTSNPNLYWYRQAAGRGLQLLFYSVGIGQISSEVPQNLSASRPQDRQFILSSKKLLLSDSGFYLCAWNWGDTQYFGPGTRLTVL.

This clonotype was detected ten times or more. J is TRBJ2-3 and V is TRBV12-3 or TRBV12-4; D is unresolved. This CDR3 region has 11 residues. Trimming took off 9 bases at V and 0 bases at J, with 4 bases between the two ends. The CDR3 nucleotides read TGTGCCAGTTATAGCACAGATACGCAGTATTTT. Protein product: CASYSTDTQYF.

This clonotype was observed at least ten times. The rearrangement uses TRBV7-9 and TRBJ2-5, with 7 positions matching TRBD1. In germline, CDR1 is SEHNR, CDR2 FQNEAQ (reference sequence). This CDR3 is 15 amino acids long. Trimming took 4 bases from V and 5 from J; bases not matched to a gene: 10. CDR3 nucleotide sequence: TGTGCCAGCAGCTCCCGGGACAGAATCCCGGAGACCCAGTACTTC. Protein product: CASSSRDRIPETQYF.

This clonotype was counted many times. The rearrangement links TRBV7-9 to TRBJ2-5; no firm D call. Per the germline V gene, CDR1 is SEHNR and CDR2 is FQNEAQ (reference sequence). Between the trimmed V and J ends, which lost 7 bases and 5 bases, there was a span of 14 bases. CDR3 length: 13 amino acids. In nucleotides, the CDR3 is TGTGCCAGCACCAAACTCGTCCAGGAGACCCAGTACTTC. Its translation is CASTKLVQETQYF.

This clonotype was found a few times. This chain joins TRBV20-1 and TRBJ1-3; D might be TRBD1 (6 bases). Germline CDR1 DFQATT, CDR2 SNEGSKA (reference sequence). CDR3 length equals 14 residues. The CDR3 coding sequence is TGCAGCGCGGGGGGCAGGGATTCTGGAAACACCATATATTTT. Its translation is CSAGGRDSGNTIYF.

This clonotype was counted ten times or more. V gene TRBV29-1 combines with J gene TRBJ2-3; 8 bases agree with TRBD1. Germline trimming cut 7 bases from V and 6 bases from J; bases unmatched to any gene: 3. The CDR3 totals 11 residues. Germline CDR1 SQVTM, CDR2 ANQGSEA. The DNA for the CDR3 is TGCAGCGCTGACAGGGGCGATACGCAGTATTTT. Encoded protein: CSADRGDTQYF.

This clonotype was detected a few times. The chain recombines TRBV27 with TRBJ1-5; TRBD1 might be the D (5 bases). CDR1 and CDR2 from the germline V gene are MNHEY and SMNVEV (reference sequence). Trimming stripped 6 bases from V and 0 bases from J, with 9 bases between. The CDR3 spans 14 residues. In nucleotides, the CDR3 is TGTGCCAGCAGGGGGGGGGATAGCAATCAGCCCCAGCATTTT. Residues: CASRGGDSNQPQHF.

This clonotype was found many times. The J gene is TRBJ2-7, the V gene TRBV12-3 or TRBV12-4; tentatively, D is TRBD2 (6 bases). The CDR3 is 14 residues long. Trimming pared 2 bases from V and 5 bases from J, leaving 13 bases between. CDR3 region: CASSLSGLDNEQYF. The CDR3 coding sequence is TGTGCCAGCAGTTTATCGGGACTGGACAACGAGCAGTACTTC.

This clonotype was recorded a few times. J is TRBJ1-5 and V is TRBV18; D gene ambiguous. CDR3 length equals 15 residues. In germline, CDR1 is KGHSH, CDR2 LQKENI. V lost 3 bases and J lost 3, with 12 bases in between. CDR3 sequence: CASSPGPGINQPQHF. The CDR3 region has the DNA TGTGCCAGCTCACCCGGACCGGGAATCAATCAGCCCCAGCATTTT.

This clonotype was seen a handful of times. The rearrangement links TRBV11-2 to TRBJ2-2, with D perhaps matching TRBD2 (6 bases). Trimming cost V 5 bases and J 4 bases, with 14 bases left between them. The CDR3 runs to 15 residues. CDR1 SGHAT and CDR2 FQNNGV come from the germline V gene. The DNA of the CDR3 is TGTGCCAGCAGCGTCCCCGGGACTTCCACCGGGGAGCTGTTTTTT. This translates into CASSVPGTSTGELFF.

This clonotype was observed a handful of times. The chain employs TRBV2 and TRBJ1-2; 7 positions match TRBD1. With 7 bases clipped from V and 4 bases from J, the junction kept 12 bases outside the gene matches. The CDR3 sequence is 15 residues long. CDR1 and CDR2 (germline): SNHLY, FYNNEI. The CDR3 DNA follows: TGTGCCAGCAACCCCAGGGGGGAGGGGGCCTATGGCTACACCTTC. Translated, it gives CASNPRGEGAYGYTF.

The sample holds many counts of this clonotype. CDR3 sequence reads: CASSLRRFQANYGYTF. The CDR3 DNA reads TGTGCCAGCAGCTTACGGCGATTTCAAGCTAACTATGGCTACACCTTC. The genes are TRBV13 and TRBJ1-2, with unresolved D. This CDR3 has 16 amino acids. V lost 2 bases and J 0 bases, leaving 13 bases between the germline ends. Germline V gene lookup returns CDR1 PRHDT and CDR2 FYEKMQ (reference sequence).

V gene TRBV14 combines with J gene TRBJ1-2, with D uncertain. Germline lookup yields CDR1 SGHDN and CDR2 FVKESK. This CDR3 region has 15 residues. Between the trimmed V and J ends, which lost 3 bases and 4 bases, there was a span of 15 bases. The CDR3 sequence is CASSHQARALYGYTF. The CDR3 nucleotides read TGTGCCAGCAGCCACCAAGCTCGGGCCCTCTATGGCTACACCTTC.